The 14 T cell receptor beta chains reported below all come from one sample, sequenced in a study of blood T cell repertoires in COVID-19. Method: immunoSEQ multiplex PCR; TCRdb's copy keeps in-frame clones and lacks some. The data contain 400,000 or so clones, more than 75% of them singletons. Sample: PBMCs or T cells enriched from blood (not recorded which). All receptors come from a man aged 35-49 years in a cohort exposed to, infected with or recovered from COVID-19 (not recorded which).

This clone was counted between two and nine times. The chain links TRBV10-2 to TRBJ1-2, with D perhaps matching TRBD1 (6 bases). Trimming took 8 bases from V and 7 from J, leaving 17 bases between them. The CDR3 covers 13 residues. Germline-derived CDR1 and CDR2 are WSHSY and SAAADI. The CDR3 nucleotides read TGCGCCAGCTCGCAGGGGAAAAAGGCTGGCTACACCTTC. Its translation: CASSQGKKAGYTF.

The rearrangement joins TRBV7-9 to TRBJ1-6; D remains unclear. V lost 5 bases and J 6 bases, leaving 8 bases between the germline ends. CDR1 and CDR2 (germline): SEHNR, FQNEAQ (reference sequence). This CDR3 region has 13 residues. The CDR3 reads CASSRDSNSPLHF. The CDR3 coding sequence is TGTGCCAGCAGCCGGGATTCTAATTCACCCCTCCACTTT.

The chain carries TRBV5-5 and TRBJ2-5; the match to TRBD1 covers 9 bases. The V and J ends lost 3 bases and 5 bases, in that order; junction bases with no gene match: 8. Germline-derived CDR1 and CDR2 are SGHKS and YYEKEE (reference sequence). This CDR3 has 15 residues. The CDR3 spells CASSSRTGVWETQYF. Here the CDR3 DNA reads TGTGCCAGCAGCTCACGGACAGGGGTATGGGAGACCCAGTACTTC.

The V call is TRBV18, the J call TRBJ2-1, with 8 nucleotides matching TRBD2. Germline V gene lookup returns CDR1 KGHSH and CDR2 LQKENI. CDR3 size: 15 residues. The junction had 8 bases not matched to a gene; V was cut back by 6 bases and J by 4 bases. CDR3: CASSIAGRGYNEQFF. CDR3 nucleotide sequence: TGTGCCAGCTCTATAGCGGGAAGAGGTTACAATGAGCAGTTCTTC.

The J gene is TRBJ2-7, the V gene TRBV2, with D unresolved. Trimming shortened V by 6 bases and J by 2 bases, and 14 bases separated the two germline ends. Germline assignment: CDR1 SNHLY and CDR2 FYNNEI. The CDR3 covers 14 residues. The CDR3 nucleotides are TGTGCCAGCAGCGCGCTCTCGGGTACCTACGAGCAGTACTTC. Translating gives CASSALSGTYEQYF.

The chain couples TRBV27 to TRBJ2-7; 7 bases are shared with TRBD2. V trimming: 0 bases; J trimming: 5 bases; junction bases outside the gene matches: 4. There are 14 residues in the CDR3. CDR1 and CDR2 (germline): MNHEY, SMNVEV (reference sequence). The CDR3 DNA is TGTGCCAGCAGTTTATCCGGACTAGTAGACGAGCAGTACTTC. This codes for CASSLSGLVDEQYF.

The chain carries TRBV6-5 and TRBJ2-5, with 14 bases aligning to TRBD2. V was clipped by 7 bases and J by 5 bases; unmatched bases: 6. The length of the CDR3 is 15 residues. The germline V gene encodes CDR1 MNHEY and CDR2 SVGAGI. The CDR3 nucleotides are TGTGCCAGCACCCTGACTAGCGGGAGGGCTGAGACCCAGTACTTC. Residues: CASTLTSGRAETQYF.

This clone was observed once. This chain connects TRBV4-1 to TRBJ1-2; 11 bases agree with TRBD1. Germline CDR1 reads MGHRA; CDR2 reads YSYEKL. The CDR3 spans 16 residues. Trimming cost V 3 bases and J 5 bases; bases outside gene matches: 8. The CDR3 protein is CASSQDRDRGFYGYTF. CDR3 coding DNA: TGCGCCAGCAGCCAGGACCGGGACAGGGGGTTTTATGGCTACACCTTC.

In DNA form, the CDR3 reads TGTGCCAGCAGTCCCGGGACAGGGTATAATCAGCCCCAGCATTTT. Residues: CASSPGTGYNQPQHF. The genes are TRBV6-5 and TRBJ1-5; 9 positions match TRBD1. The ends lost 5 bases at V and 4 bases at J; junction bases unmatched: 6. The CDR3 consists of 15 residues. Germline CDR1 is MNHEY and CDR2 is SVGAGI.

The rearrangement links TRBV10-2 to TRBJ2-1; no definite D call. CDR1 is WSHSY and CDR2 is SAAADI in the germline V gene. The V gene lost 3 bases and the J gene lost 15 bases, with 15 bases spanning the gap. The CDR3 loop spans 12 amino acids. The CDR3 DNA is TGCGCCAGCAGTGAAGGAGCCTACGATAGGTTCTTC. Translating gives CASSEGAYDRFF.

V gene TRBV6-5 combines with J gene TRBJ1-2, with a weak D call TRBD1 (6 bases). Trimming removed 2 bases at V and 6 bases at J, with 7 bases between. Germline-derived CDR1 and CDR2 are MNHEY and SVGAGI. The length of the CDR3 is 12 residues. CDR3 coding DNA: TGTGCCAGCAGTTACGCAGGGGATGGCTACACCTTC. It is translated as CASSYAGDGYTF.

This chain uses TRBV10-3 with TRBJ1-6; D gene unclear. This CDR3 has 16 residues. Trimming pared 0 bases from V and 0 bases from J, leaving 6 bases between. CDR1 ENHRY and CDR2 SYGVKD come from the germline V gene. CDR3: CAISESKSSYNSPLHF. The CDR3 DNA sequence: TGTGCCATCAGTGAGTCGAAGAGCTCCTATAATTCACCCCTCCACTTT.

The rearrangement uses TRBV4-2 and TRBJ1-2, with 11 nucleotides matching TRBD1. Germline V gives CDR1 LGHNA, CDR2 YNFKEQ. V lost 5 bases, J lost 8 bases, and 10 bases stayed unmatched. CDR3 length: 15 amino acids. Written as DNA, the CDR3 is TGTGCCAGCAGCTCAGGGACAGGGGGGGTGATAGGCTACACCTTC. It codes for CASSSGTGGVIGYTF.

The genes are TRBV7-2 and TRBJ2-1, with TRBD2 matching 7 bases. Germline V gene sequence: CDR1 SGHTA, CDR2 FQGNSA. With V trimmed by 5 bases and J by 8 bases, 15 bases remained unmatched. The CDR3 length is 16 residues. The CDR3 is CASSQLTGGSLDEQFF. In nucleotides, the CDR3 is TGTGCCAGCAGCCAACTTACGGGCGGGAGTCTCGATGAGCAGTTCTTC.